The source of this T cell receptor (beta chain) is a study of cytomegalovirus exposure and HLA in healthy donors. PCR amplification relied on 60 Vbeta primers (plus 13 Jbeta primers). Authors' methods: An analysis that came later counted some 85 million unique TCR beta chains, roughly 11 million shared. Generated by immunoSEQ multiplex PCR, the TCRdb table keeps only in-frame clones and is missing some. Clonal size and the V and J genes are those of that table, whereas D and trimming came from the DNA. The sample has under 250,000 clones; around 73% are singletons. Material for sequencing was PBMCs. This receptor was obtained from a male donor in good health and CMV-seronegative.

The CDR3 coding sequence is TGTGCCAGCAGCTTGGAGGGACTAGCGGCGTTAGGAGGGCAGTTCTTC. Its protein is CASSLEGLAALGGQFF. V usage is TRBV7-9 and J usage is TRBJ2-1, with 11 bases aligning to TRBD2. This CDR3 is built from 16 residues. Trimming at V came to 3 bases and at J to 12 bases, leaving 13 bases not matched to a gene. Germline loops: CDR1 SEHNR, CDR2 FQNEAQ (reference sequence).